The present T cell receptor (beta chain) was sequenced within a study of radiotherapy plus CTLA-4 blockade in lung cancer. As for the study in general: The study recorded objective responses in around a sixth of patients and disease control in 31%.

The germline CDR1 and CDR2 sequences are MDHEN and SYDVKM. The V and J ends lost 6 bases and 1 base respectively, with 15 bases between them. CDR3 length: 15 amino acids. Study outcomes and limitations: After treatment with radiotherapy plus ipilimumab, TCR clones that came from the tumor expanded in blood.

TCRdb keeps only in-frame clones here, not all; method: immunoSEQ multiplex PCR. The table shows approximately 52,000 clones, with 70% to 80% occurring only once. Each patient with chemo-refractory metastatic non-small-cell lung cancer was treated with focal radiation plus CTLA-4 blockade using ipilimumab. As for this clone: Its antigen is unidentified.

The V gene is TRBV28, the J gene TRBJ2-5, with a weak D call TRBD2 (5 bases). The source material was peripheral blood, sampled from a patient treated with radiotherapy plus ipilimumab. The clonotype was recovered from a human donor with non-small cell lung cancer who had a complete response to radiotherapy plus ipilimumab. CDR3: CASRSAGVGQETQYF. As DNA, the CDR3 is TGTGCCAGCAGGTCGGCGGGTGTGGGCCAAGAGACCCAGTACTTC.